This TCR beta chain was recovered during a study of blood T cell repertoires in COVID-19. Measured with immunoSEQ multiplex PCR; TCRdb has only the in-frame clones, and not every one. The profile shows approximately 85,000 clones, 90% of them singletons. The CDR3 has 12 amino acids. The V segment lost 5 bases and the J segment 12 bases; nucleotides outside the gene matches: 8. Looked up from germline, CDR1 is MDHEN and CDR2 is SYDVKM. The source material was peripheral blood. This TCR was sampled from a woman aged 80 or over with active or convalescent COVID-19. The chain uses TRBV28 and TRBJ2-7; 9 bases are shared with TRBD1. As DNA, the CDR3 is TGTGCCAGCAGTCCTTTCGGACAGGGGCGGTACTTC. Encoded protein: CASSPFGQGRYF.